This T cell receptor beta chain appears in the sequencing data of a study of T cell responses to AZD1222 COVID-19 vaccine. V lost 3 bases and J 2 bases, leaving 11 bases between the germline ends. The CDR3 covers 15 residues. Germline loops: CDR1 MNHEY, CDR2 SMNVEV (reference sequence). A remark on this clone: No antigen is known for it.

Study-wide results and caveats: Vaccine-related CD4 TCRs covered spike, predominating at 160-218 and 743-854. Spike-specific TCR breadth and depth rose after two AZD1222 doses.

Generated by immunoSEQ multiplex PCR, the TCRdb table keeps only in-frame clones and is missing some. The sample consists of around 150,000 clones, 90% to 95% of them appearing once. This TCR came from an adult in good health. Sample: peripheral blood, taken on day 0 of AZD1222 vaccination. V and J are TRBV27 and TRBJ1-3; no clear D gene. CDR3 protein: CASSFASGAGNTIYF. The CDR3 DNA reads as TGTGCCAGCAGTTTTGCGAGCGGGGCTGGAAACACCATATATTTT.